The next 18 T cell receptor beta chains were all read from a single sample in a study of cytomegalovirus exposure and HLA in healthy donors. The PCR contained 60 Vbeta and 13 Jbeta primers. TCRdb's table, derived via immunoSEQ multiplex PCR, lists solely in-frame clones and lacks some. Here the sample table reports around 100,000 clones. Source material: PBMCs. These receptors came from a man aged 40-50 years in good health and CMV-seronegative.

The J gene is TRBJ2-1, the V gene TRBV29-1; TRBD2 aligns across 7 bases. Germline values: CDR1 SQVTM, CDR2 ANQGSEA. This CDR3 is built from 13 residues. With V trimmed by 7 bases and J by 7 bases, 10 bases remained unmatched. The CDR3 here is CSGEGRAGNEQFF. DNA of the CDR3: TGCAGCGGGGAAGGGAGGGCCGGAAATGAGCAGTTCTTC.

This chain connects TRBV6-4 to TRBJ2-2; 15 nucleotides align to TRBD2. The CDR3 spans 17 residues. Germline V gives CDR1 MRHNA, CDR2 SNTAGT. After removal of 8 bases from V and 0 bases from J, the junction contained 4 bases not matched to a gene. The CDR3 DNA sequence: TGTGCCAGCGCATGGACTAGCGGGGGGGCGAACACCGGGGAGCTGTTTTTT. Its translation: CASAWTSGGANTGELFF.

The chain combines TRBV5-6 with TRBJ1-2; D unclear. The CDR3 spans 15 residues. Trimming took 2 bases from V and 0 from J, leaving 11 bases between them. CDR1 SGHDT and CDR2 YYEEEE come from the germline V gene. The DNA for the CDR3 is TGTGCCAGCAGCTTTAACAGAGATACTAACTATGGCTACACCTTC. Amino acids: CASSFNRDTNYGYTF.

Details on this clone: This specimen includes other DNA sequences encoding the same CDR3. The chain carries TRBV18 and TRBJ2-2, with D possibly being TRBD2 (6 bases). The ends were cut back, 3 bases at V and 2 bases at J, with 7 bases in the middle. From germline, CDR1 is KGHSH and CDR2 LQKENI. The CDR3 consists of 14 residues. DNA of the CDR3: TGTGCCAGCTCACCGGGACTCAACACCGGGGAGCTGTTTTTT. This sequence encodes CASSPGLNTGELFF.

The V call is TRBV5-1, the J call TRBJ2-2, with 7 bases aligning to TRBD2. This CDR3 has 14 residues. Unmatched junction bases numbered 3, after V lost 6 bases and J lost 1 base. Germline-derived CDR1 and CDR2 are SGHRS and YFSETQ. The CDR3 sequence is CASTAGRNTGELFF. DNA for the CDR3: TGCGCCAGCACAGCGGGGAGGAACACCGGGGAGCTGTTTTTT. Complete variable domain (other parts from reference TRBV5-1 and TRBJ2-2): KAGVTQTPRYLIKTRGQQVTLSCSPISGHRSVSWYQQTPGQGLQFLFEYFSETQRNKGNFPGRFSGRQFSNSRSEMNVSTLELGDSALYLCASTAGRNTGELFFGEGSRLTVL.

The chain carries TRBV5-6 and TRBJ2-5, with 8 nucleotides matching TRBD2. Germline CDR1 is SGHDT and CDR2 is YYEEEE. Trimming cost V 10 bases and J 1 base; bases outside gene matches: 6. This CDR3 region has 13 residues. CDR3 DNA sequence: TGTGCCTCCTGGCGGGGGGTCCAAGAGACCCAGTACTTC. Translation: CASWRGVQETQYF.

The CDR3 sequence is CASSSRTGGYEQYF. As DNA, the CDR3 is TGTGCCAGCAGTTCCCGGACAGGGGGCTACGAGCAGTACTTC. The chain links TRBV6-6 to TRBJ2-5, with TRBD1 matching 10 bases. The DNA matches TRBJ2-7 better at its end, which makes the J call doubtful. The CDR3 consists of 14 residues. Germline V gene sequence: CDR1 MNHNY, CDR2 SVGAGI (reference sequence).

The V gene is TRBV7-9, the J gene TRBJ2-5; perhaps TRBD1 as D (6 bases). Germline V gene data show CDR1 as SEHNR and CDR2 as FQNEAQ (reference sequence). The CDR3 is 16 amino acids. V was cut by 0 bases and J by 5 bases, with 16 bases left in between. Here the CDR3 DNA reads TGTGCCAGCAGCTTAGCGACAGGCCAGAGACGGGAGACCCAGTACTTC. Residues: CASSLATGQRRETQYF.

This sequence joins TRBV2 and TRBJ1-2; D perhaps matches TRBD1 (5 bases). V was clipped by 11 bases and J by 3 bases, with 13 bases between them. Germline values: CDR1 SNHLY, CDR2 FYNNEI. The CDR3 sequence is 12 residues long. CDR3: CACEGADYGYTF. The CDR3 DNA reads as TGTGCCTGCGAAGGGGCGGACTATGGCTACACCTTC.

This chain uses TRBV9 with TRBJ1-3; D remains unclear. CDR3 length: 14 amino acids. The germline CDR1 and CDR2 sequences are SGDLS and YYNGEE. Trimming took off 0 bases at V and 0 bases at J, with 4 bases between the two ends. Here the CDR3 reads CASSVGVSGNTIYF. Written as DNA, the CDR3 is TGTGCCAGCAGCGTAGGAGTCTCTGGAAACACCATATATTTT.

The gene calls are TRBV7-9 and TRBJ2-5; 8 positions match TRBD2. The J segment lost 3 bases and the V segment lost 3 bases, leaving 3 bases of the junction unmatched. CDR3 length equals 14 residues. Germline assignment: CDR1 SEHNR and CDR2 FQNEAQ (reference sequence). DNA of the CDR3: TGTGCCAGCAGCTTTAGCGGGAAGAAAGAGACCCAGTACTTC. Protein: CASSFSGKKETQYF. The full variable domain, completed using reference TRBV7-9 and TRBJ2-5, is DTGVSQNPRHKITKRGQNVTFRCDPISEHNRLYWYRQTLGQGPEFLTYFQNEAQLEKSRLLSDRFSAERPKGSFSTLEIQRTEQGDSAMYLCASSFSGKKETQYFGPGTRLLVL.

The CDR3 nucleotides are TGTGCCAGCAGCCCCCCCCGACACATTTATAGCAATCAGCCCCAGCATTTT. Amino acids: CASSPPRHIYSNQPQHF. The chain is built from TRBV11-2 and TRBJ1-5; D is undetermined. V shed 5 bases and J shed 0 bases, with 17 bases lying between them. The length of the CDR3 is 17 residues. Germline lookup yields CDR1 SGHAT and CDR2 FQNNGV.

The rearrangement links TRBV5-4 to TRBJ2-1; D uncertain. Trimming stripped 0 bases from V and 5 bases from J, with 6 bases between. Germline V CDR1 and CDR2: SGHNT, YYREEE (reference sequence). The CDR3 covers 13 residues. The CDR3 sequence: CASSLGQDNEQFF. CDR3 DNA sequence: TGTGCCAGCAGCTTGGGGCAGGACAATGAGCAGTTCTTC.

The chain recombines TRBV5-1 with TRBJ1-6; 7 positions match TRBD1. J lost 7 bases, V lost 5 bases, and 6 bases had no gene match. The CDR3 totals 14 residues. Germline V CDR1 and CDR2: SGHRS, YFSETQ. For the CDR3, the DNA is TGCGCCAGCAGAGTACAGGGGTCAAATTCACCCCTCCACTTT. This sequence encodes CASRVQGSNSPLHF.

The V and J genes are TRBV4-1 and TRBJ2-1, with D perhaps matching TRBD2 (5 bases). Trimming stripped 4 bases from V and 7 bases from J, with 20 bases between. This CDR3 contains 16 residues. Germline V CDR1 and CDR2: MGHRA, YSYEKL. The CDR3 DNA is TGCGCCAGCAGCCTTACCTCCGGGGTGAGTTTGAATGAGCAGTTCTTC. It specifies CASSLTSGVSLNEQFF.

This chain uses TRBV5-4 with TRBJ1-1; the match to TRBD1 covers 12 bases. J was trimmed by 6 bases and V by 2 bases; bases with no gene match: 11. CDR3 length: 17 residues. Looked up from germline, CDR1 is SGHNT and CDR2 is YYREEE (reference sequence). CDR3 in DNA: TGTGCCAGCAGCTTACCGGGACAGGGGGCTAGTAACTCTGAAGCTTTCTTT. It yields the protein CASSLPGQGASNSEAFF.

The genes are TRBV5-1 and TRBJ2-2; D possibly corresponds to TRBD1 (6 bases). The CDR3 is 15 residues long. Trimming pared 2 bases from V and 5 bases from J, leaving 13 bases between. The germline gives CDR1 SGHRS, CDR2 YFSETQ. CDR3 in DNA: TGCGCCAGCAGCTTCCGGACAGTTAATACCGGGGAGCTGTTTTTT. This encodes CASSFRTVNTGELFF.

V is TRBV25-1 and J is TRBJ1-2; D may be TRBD1 (5 bases). Germline CDR1 is MGHDK and CDR2 is SYGVNS. Trimming stripped 2 bases from V and 6 bases from J, with 7 bases between. There are 12 residues in the CDR3. CDR3 nucleotides: TGTGCCAGCAGTGAAACGGGGGATGGCTACACCTTC. Protein sequence: CASSETGDGYTF.